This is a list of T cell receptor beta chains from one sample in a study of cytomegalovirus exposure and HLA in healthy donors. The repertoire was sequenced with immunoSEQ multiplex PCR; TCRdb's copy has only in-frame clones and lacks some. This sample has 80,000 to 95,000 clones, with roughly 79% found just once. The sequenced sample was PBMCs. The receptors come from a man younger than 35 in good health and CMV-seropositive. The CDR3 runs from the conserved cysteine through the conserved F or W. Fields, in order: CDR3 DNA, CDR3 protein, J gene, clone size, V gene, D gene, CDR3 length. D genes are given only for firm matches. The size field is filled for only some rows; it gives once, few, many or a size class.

CDR3nt: TGCGCCAGCAGCCAAGAAGGACTCCGTTCCGATGAGCAGTTCTTC
CDR3aa: CASSQEGLRSDEQFF
j_gene: TRBJ2-1
abundance: .
v_gene: TRBV4-1
d_gene: .
len: 15

CDR3nt: TGCGCCAGCAGCCAAGACCCGACTAGAGGCTCCTACGAGCAGTACTTC
CDR3aa: CASSQDPTRGSYEQYF
j_gene: TRBJ2-7
abundance: .
v_gene: TRBV4-1
d_gene: .
len: 16

CDR3nt: TGCGCCAGCAGCCGAGGACAGGGGCTGGGGACCCAGTACTTC
CDR3aa: CASSRGQGLGTQYF
j_gene: TRBJ2-5
abundance: few
v_gene: TRBV4-1
d_gene: TRBD1
len: 14

CDR3nt: TGTGCCAGCAGCCAGTCGACCCAGGGGAAGGGTGGAAACACCATATATTTT
CDR3aa: CASSQSTQGKGGNTIYF
j_gene: TRBJ1-3
abundance: few
v_gene: TRBV4-2
d_gene: .
len: 17

CDR3nt: TGTGCCAGCAGCTGGAGGATAGGGGCCAAAAACATTCAGTACTTC
CDR3aa: CASSWRIGAKNIQYF
j_gene: TRBJ2-4
abundance: .
v_gene: TRBV7-2
d_gene: .
len: 15

CDR3nt: TGTGCCAGCAGCTTGGCGGGTTGGGTCTACGAGCAGTACTTC
CDR3aa: CASSLAGWVYEQYF
j_gene: TRBJ2-7
abundance: .
v_gene: TRBV11-2
d_gene: .
len: 14

CDR3nt: TGTGCCAGCAGTGGGGGACAGGGGATGAACACTGAAGCTTTCTTT
CDR3aa: CASSGGQGMNTEAFF
j_gene: TRBJ1-1
abundance: .
v_gene: TRBV6-1
d_gene: TRBD1
len: 15

CDR3nt: TGTGCCAGCAGCTATAAGGGACTAGCGGGAGGTTATTTT
CDR3aa: CASSYKGLAGGYF
j_gene: TRBJ2-3
abundance: .
v_gene: TRBV7-9
d_gene: TRBD2
len: 13

CDR3nt: TGTGCCAGCAGTCCCTACAGGGATTTCGGAAACACCATATATTTT
CDR3aa: CASSPYRDFGNTIYF
j_gene: TRBJ1-3
abundance: .
v_gene: TRBV6-5
d_gene: .
len: 15

CDR3nt: TGTGCCAGGGGCCGTATAACCTACAATGAGCAGTTCTTC
CDR3aa: CARGRITYNEQFF
j_gene: TRBJ2-1
abundance: .
v_gene: TRBV11-3
d_gene: .
len: 13

CDR3nt: TGTGCCAGCAGCCAAGATCGGACTAGCGGGAACTACAATGAGCAGTTCTTC
CDR3aa: CASSQDRTSGNYNEQFF
j_gene: TRBJ2-1
abundance: .
v_gene: TRBV4-2
d_gene: TRBD2
len: 17

CDR3nt: TGTGCCAGCAGCGACGGCCCCGGGACTGCGGCAGATACGCAGTATTTT
CDR3aa: CASSDGPGTAADTQYF
j_gene: TRBJ2-3
abundance: once
v_gene: TRBV5-6
d_gene: .
len: 16

CDR3nt: TGTGCCAGCAGCTTGAGGCCGGGGACTGAAGCTTTCTTT
CDR3aa: CASSLRPGTEAFF
j_gene: TRBJ1-1
abundance: .
v_gene: TRBV5-8
d_gene: .
len: 13

CDR3nt: TGTGCCAGCAGCGAAAGTATAGCCTCCTACGAGCAGTACTTC
CDR3aa: CASSESIASYEQYF
j_gene: TRBJ2-7
abundance: once
v_gene: TRBV9
d_gene: .
len: 14

CDR3nt: TGTGCCAGCAGCCCAGACAGGACAGGCGAGCAGTACTTC
CDR3aa: CASSPDRTGEQYF
j_gene: TRBJ2-7
abundance: .
v_gene: TRBV7-2
d_gene: TRBD1
len: 13

CDR3nt: TGTGCCAGCTTGGGGGGTCGGATGAACACTGAAGCTTTCTTT
CDR3aa: CASLGGRMNTEAFF
j_gene: TRBJ1-1
abundance: .
v_gene: TRBV2
d_gene: .
len: 14

CDR3nt: TGTGCCATCAGCCAATTGAACACTGAAGCTTTCTTT
CDR3aa: CAISQLNTEAFF
j_gene: TRBJ1-1
abundance: .
v_gene: TRBV10-3
d_gene: .
len: 12

CDR3nt: TGTGCCAGCAGCCGGAACAGGAACACTGAAGCTTTCTTT
CDR3aa: CASSRNRNTEAFF
j_gene: TRBJ1-1
abundance: few
v_gene: TRBV11-3
d_gene: .
len: 13